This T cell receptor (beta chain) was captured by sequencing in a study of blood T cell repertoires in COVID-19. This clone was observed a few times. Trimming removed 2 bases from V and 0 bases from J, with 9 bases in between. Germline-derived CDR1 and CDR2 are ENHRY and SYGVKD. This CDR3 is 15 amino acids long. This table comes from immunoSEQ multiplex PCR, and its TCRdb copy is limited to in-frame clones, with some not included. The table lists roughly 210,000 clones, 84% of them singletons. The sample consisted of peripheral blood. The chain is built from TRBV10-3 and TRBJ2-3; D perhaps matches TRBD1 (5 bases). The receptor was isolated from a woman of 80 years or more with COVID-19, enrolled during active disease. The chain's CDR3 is CAISEEGASTDTQYF. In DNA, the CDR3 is TGTGCCATCAGTGAGGAAGGGGCTAGCACAGATACGCAGTATTTT.